This entry lists 29 T cell receptor beta chains sequenced from one sample in a study of T-cell memory formation after mild COVID-19. TCRdb reanalysed the 5' RACE reads using MiXCR and keeps one entry per CDR3 protein. Among around 420,000 distinct CDR3 sequences listed, 20% to 30% were seen once. The sequenced sample consisted of PBMCs or a T cell subset sorted from them (not recorded which). These TCRs come from an adult woman who had mild COVID-19 (a few samples of this study predate the infection). Cell type and time point are not known.

The V and J genes are TRBV7-6 and TRBJ1-2; 9 bases agree with TRBD1. Germline V gene lookup returns CDR1 SGHVS and CDR2 FNYEAQ. J was trimmed by 4 bases and V by 5 bases; bases with no gene match: 5. This CDR3 region has 14 residues. The CDR3 loop reads CASSTGQGGYGYTF. In DNA form, the CDR3 reads TGTGCCAGCAGCACGGGACAGGGTGGCTATGGCTACACCTTC.

This clonotype was seen a handful of times. The chain employs TRBV4-2 and TRBJ2-7; 7 bases align to TRBD2. Unmatched junction bases numbered 3, after V lost 5 bases and J lost 2 bases. Per the germline V gene, CDR1 is LGHNA and CDR2 is YNFKEQ. This CDR3 region has 13 residues. This CDR3 reads CASSEREAYEQYF. The CDR3 DNA reads TGTGCCAGCAGCGAGCGGGAAGCCTACGAGCAGTACTTC.

This chain links TRBV7-9 with TRBJ2-1; 8 positions match TRBD1. The CDR3 contains 14 residues. CDR1 is SEHNR, CDR2 FQNEAQ, per germline (reference sequence). V was pared by 8 bases and J by 10 bases, with 13 bases of the junction left unmatched. The CDR3 DNA is TGTGCCAGCGAAGGGACAGGATATTTCATCGAGCAGTTCTTC. Protein sequence: CASEGTGYFIEQFF.

This clonotype showed up just once. The chain is built from TRBV4-1 and TRBJ2-2, with D perhaps TRBD2 (6 bases). This CDR3 has 15 residues. Trimming pared 4 bases from V and 6 bases from J, leaving 15 bases between. Germline CDR1 is MGHRA and CDR2 is YSYEKL. This CDR3 is CASSPRQGGAGELFF. CDR3 nucleotides: TGCGCCAGCAGCCCCCGCCAGGGCGGGGCCGGGGAGCTGTTTTTT.

There are a few counts of this clonotype. The CDR3 sequence is CASSQVTGTGGPEAFF. The CDR3 nucleotides read TGTGCCAGCAGCCAAGTAACCGGGACAGGGGGCCCTGAAGCTTTCTTT. V usage is TRBV4-2 and J usage is TRBJ1-1, with 12 nucleotides matching TRBD1. The CDR3 sequence is 16 residues long. V trimming: 1 base; J trimming: 6 bases; junction bases outside the gene matches: 6. CDR1 is LGHNA, CDR2 YNFKEQ, per germline.

V is TRBV7-8 and J is TRBJ2-7, with D possibly matching TRBD2 (6 bases). This CDR3 region has 14 residues. Trimming took 3 bases from V and 3 from J, leaving 12 bases between them. Germline values: CDR1 SGHVS, CDR2 FQNEAQ. CDR3: CASSLGGPFYEQYF. The CDR3 nucleotides are TGTGCCAGCAGCTTGGGGGGTCCATTCTACGAGCAGTACTTC.

This clonotype was seen repeatedly, ten times or more. J is TRBJ2-2 and V is TRBV5-6; D might be TRBD1 (6 bases). The CDR3 runs to 17 residues. The germline CDR1 and CDR2 sequences are SGHDT and YYEEEE. Trimming pared 2 bases from V and 0 bases from J, leaving 14 bases between. The CDR3 DNA is TGTGCCAGCAGCTTATTACAGGGCCTTTCGAACACCGGGGAGCTGTTTTTT. Translation: CASSLLQGLSNTGELFF.

The J gene is TRBJ1-2, the V gene TRBV20-1, with D uncertain. The CDR3 is 12 residues long. The germline CDR1 and CDR2 sequences are DFQATT and SNEGSKA (reference sequence). Trimming stripped 1 base from V and 5 bases from J, with 8 bases between. The CDR3 nucleotides read TGCAGTGCTAGAGTCGGTACTTATGGCTACACCTTC. Encoded protein: CSARVGTYGYTF.

The CDR3 sequence is CASSLSAGENSYEQYF. The CDR3 DNA follows: TGCGCCAGCAGCTTGTCAGCGGGGGAGAACTCCTACGAGCAGTACTTC. The V call is TRBV5-1, the J call TRBJ2-7, with TRBD2 identical over 8 bases. The ends lost 1 base at V and 0 bases at J; junction bases unmatched: 6. The germline V gene has CDR1 SGHRS and CDR2 YFSETQ. The CDR3 has 16 residues. The variable domain in full, completed from reference TRBV5-1 and TRBJ2-7, reads KAGVTQTPRYLIKTRGQQVTLSCSPISGHRSVSWYQQTPGQGLQFLFEYFSETQRNKGNFPGRFSGRQFSNSRSEMNVSTLELGDSALYLCASSLSAGENSYEQYFGPGTRLTVT.

This clonotype was picked up a small number of times. The rearrangement joins TRBV29-1 to TRBJ2-2; 7 bases map to TRBD2. Trimming at V came to 7 bases and at J to 0 bases, leaving 5 bases not matched to a gene. The CDR3 has 14 amino acids. Germline V lookup: CDR1 SQVTM, CDR2 ANQGSEA. The CDR3 DNA sequence: TGCAGCGCCCTGGGGGGGTCGAACACCGGGGAGCTGTTTTTT. Amino acids: CSALGGSNTGELFF.

Only a few counts were recorded for this clonotype. The chain joins TRBV7-6 to TRBJ2-7; D is uncertain. Germline V gives CDR1 SGHVS, CDR2 FNYEAQ. V was cut by 0 bases and J by 2 bases, with 11 bases left in between. This CDR3 region has 15 residues. Here the CDR3 DNA reads TGTGCCAGCAGCTTAGCTCCAGGCCTAGCCTACGAGCAGTACTTC. It yields the protein CASSLAPGLAYEQYF.

This clonotype has a count of ten or more. The V gene is TRBV5-1, the J gene TRBJ1-3, with D tentatively TRBD1 (6 bases). Germline values: CDR1 SGHRS, CDR2 YFSETQ. The CDR3 covers 15 residues. Trimming stripped 4 bases from V and 1 base from J, with 12 bases between. Here the CDR3 DNA reads TGCGCCAGCAGCCCGGACAGCACATCTGGAAACACCATATATTTT. Protein product: CASSPDSTSGNTIYF.

This clonotype was recorded a few times. The chain carries TRBV12-3 or TRBV12-4 and TRBJ1-2; TRBD1 might be the D (5 bases). The CDR3 spans 13 residues. V was shortened by 2 bases and J by 4 bases, with 8 bases between the two germline ends. In DNA form, the CDR3 reads TGTGCCAGCAGTTTATGGGGCAGCTATGGCTACACCTTC. This sequence encodes CASSLWGSYGYTF.

Many counts were recorded for this clonotype. The J gene is TRBJ2-3, the V gene TRBV4-2; D gene ambiguous. Germline values: CDR1 LGHNA, CDR2 YNFKEQ. Trimming removed 3 bases from V and 5 bases from J, with 6 bases in between. CDR3 size: 12 residues. The CDR3 coding sequence is TGTGCCAGCAGCCAGGAGAAAGATACGCAGTATTTT. The encoded protein is CASSQEKDTQYF.

For this clonotype: Germline is not matched at one junction end, which may reflect a read error. The chain couples TRBV12-3 or TRBV12-4 to TRBJ1-1; D gene uncertain. There are 13 residues in the CDR3. The DNA for the CDR3 is TGTGCCAGCACCGAGGCCCAGGTTACCCCGAATCAGTTT. It translates to CASTEAQVTPNQF.

This rearrangement joins TRBV19 to TRBJ2-7; D unclear. V was cut by 7 bases and J by 6 bases, with 13 bases left in between. Germline V gives CDR1 LNHDA, CDR2 SQIVND (reference sequence). The CDR3 runs to 12 residues. The CDR3 reads CASINLGGEQYF. CDR3 coding DNA: TGTGCCAGTATAAATCTGGGCGGCGAGCAGTACTTC.

The V call is TRBV13, the J call TRBJ2-7; TRBD1 matches at 7 bases. Germline V gives CDR1 PRHDT, CDR2 FYEKMQ (reference sequence). The trim removed 5 bases at V and 4 bases at J, leaving 8 bases unmatched. The CDR3 covers 14 residues. CDR3 sequence reads: CASSARDSVYEQYF. The CDR3 region has the DNA TGTGCCAGCAGCGCTCGGGACAGCGTTTACGAGCAGTACTTC.

The rearrangement joins TRBV29-1 to TRBJ1-1; TRBD1 agrees at 8 bases. Germline V gives CDR1 SQVTM, CDR2 ANQGSEA. J lost 3 bases, V lost 6 bases, and 9 bases had no gene match. This CDR3 comprises 14 residues. The CDR3 reads CSVRSTGGDTEAFF. CDR3 DNA: TGCAGCGTCCGCTCAACAGGGGGTGACACTGAAGCTTTCTTT. The variable domain in full, with the rest retrieved from reference TRBV29-1 and TRBJ1-1, is SAVISQKPSRDICQRGTSLTIQCQVDSQVTMMFWYRQQPGQSLTLIATANQGSEATYESGFVIDKFPISRPNLTFSTLTVSNMSPEDSSIYLCSVRSTGGDTEAFFGQGTRLTVV.

The rearrangement joins TRBV7-9 to TRBJ1-4; 7 bases align to TRBD1. Looked up from germline, CDR1 is SEHNR and CDR2 is FQNEAQ (reference sequence). The CDR3 runs 15 residues. The V and J ends lost 5 bases and 17 bases, in that order; junction bases with no gene match: 20. CDR3 sequence: CASSLGAQGTVSAFF. The CDR3 DNA reads as TGTGCCAGCAGCCTCGGGGCGCAGGGGACAGTCTCAGCTTTTTTT.

Written as DNA, the CDR3 is TGTGCCAGCAGCCGACAGCGGGGCACTGAAGCTTTCTTT. This sequence encodes CASSRQRGTEAFF. The rearrangement uses TRBV7-9 and TRBJ1-1; tentatively, D is TRBD1 (5 bases). CDR3 size: 13 residues. The V gene lost 5 bases and the J gene lost 4 bases, with 11 bases spanning the gap. Germline CDR1 is SEHNR and CDR2 is FQNEAQ (reference sequence).

This clonotype appeared a few times. The rearrangement joins TRBV9 to TRBJ2-7; 10 bases agree with TRBD2. The V gene's germline CDR1 is SGDLS and CDR2 YYNGEE. Trimming removed 2 bases from V and 6 bases from J; junction bases left unmatched: 5. The CDR3 spans 14 residues. The CDR3 coding sequence is TGTGCCAGCAGCGTCGCTAGCGGGAGATCCGAGCAGTACTTC. Translating gives CASSVASGRSEQYF.

The CDR3, as DNA: TGCAGTGCTAGAGTGAGGAATAGCAATCAGCCCCAGCATTTT. It codes for CSARVRNSNQPQHF. The chain couples TRBV20-1 to TRBJ1-5; D unresolved. Trimming pared 1 base from V and 0 bases from J, leaving 7 bases between. This CDR3 spans 14 amino acids. Germline loops: CDR1 DFQATT, CDR2 SNEGSKA (reference sequence).

DNA for the CDR3: TGTGCCAGCTCACCACAACAGGGTGACAATGAGCAGTTCTTC. It specifies CASSPQQGDNEQFF. This chain links TRBV18 with TRBJ2-1; D is possibly TRBD1 (6 bases). The CDR3 sequence is 14 residues long. Trimming left V 1 base short and J 5 bases short, with 9 bases between. Per the germline V gene, CDR1 is KGHSH and CDR2 is LQKENI.

In this sample, this clonotype turned up a few times. The chain combines TRBV25-1 with TRBJ2-5, with 12 bases aligning to TRBD2. The CDR3 has 21 residues. Trimming took 2 bases from V and 5 from J; bases not matched to a gene: 21. The germline V gene encodes CDR1 MGHDK and CDR2 SYGVNS. The CDR3 protein is CASSEPHGLAGGTTVEETQYF. The CDR3 bases are TGTGCCAGCAGTGAACCCCATGGGCTAGCGGGAGGGACAACAGTGGAGGAGACCCAGTACTTC.

This clonotype has just a few counts. The genes are TRBV12-3 or TRBV12-4 and TRBJ1-2, with TRBD1 identical over 8 bases. V shed 5 bases and J 4 bases; nucleotides not matched to a gene: 9. The CDR3 covers 15 residues. DNA for the CDR3: TGTGCCAGCAGTCGCGACGGACAGGGACCCTATGGCTACACCTTC. Its translation: CASSRDGQGPYGYTF.

The chain uses TRBV9 and TRBJ2-5, with a weak D call TRBD2 (5 bases). Germline-derived CDR1 and CDR2 are SGDLS and YYNGEE. The CDR3 sequence is 14 residues long. Trimming removed 0 bases from V and 5 bases from J, with 11 bases in between. CDR3: CASSVENTGETQYF. Here the CDR3 DNA reads TGTGCCAGCAGCGTAGAGAACACGGGGGAGACCCAGTACTTC.

This clonotype was detected a few times. The chain links TRBV5-1 to TRBJ2-5; TRBD2 aligns across 7 bases. J lost 3 bases, V lost 6 bases, and 8 bases had no gene match. Germline-derived CDR1 and CDR2 are SGHRS and YFSETQ. CDR3 size: 14 residues. The CDR3 sequence is CASTLPGGEETQYF. CDR3 sequence (DNA): TGCGCCAGCACCCTACCGGGGGGTGAAGAGACCCAGTACTTC.

Turning to this clonotype: No conserved phenylalanine or tryptophan ends this CDR3, so it is likely a read error. This sequence joins TRBV20-1 and TRBJ2-2, with D hard to call. This CDR3 has 13 amino acids. Germline V CDR1 and CDR2: DFQATT, SNEGSKA (reference sequence). V was shortened by 6 bases and J by 1 base, with 9 bases between the two germline ends. The DNA for the CDR3 is TGCAGTGCCCCCAGCCGGAACACCGGGGAGCTGTTTCTT. This codes for CSAPSRNTGELFL.

The chain joins TRBV27 to TRBJ2-7; TRBD1 matches at 8 bases. V shed 4 bases, J shed 2 bases, and the junction held 7 bases outside the gene matches. CDR3 length equals 15 residues. In germline, CDR1 is MNHEY, CDR2 SMNVEV (reference sequence). The CDR3 protein is CASSYGQGSTYEQYF. The CDR3 coding sequence is TGTGCCAGCAGTTACGGACAGGGAAGTACCTACGAGCAGTACTTC.